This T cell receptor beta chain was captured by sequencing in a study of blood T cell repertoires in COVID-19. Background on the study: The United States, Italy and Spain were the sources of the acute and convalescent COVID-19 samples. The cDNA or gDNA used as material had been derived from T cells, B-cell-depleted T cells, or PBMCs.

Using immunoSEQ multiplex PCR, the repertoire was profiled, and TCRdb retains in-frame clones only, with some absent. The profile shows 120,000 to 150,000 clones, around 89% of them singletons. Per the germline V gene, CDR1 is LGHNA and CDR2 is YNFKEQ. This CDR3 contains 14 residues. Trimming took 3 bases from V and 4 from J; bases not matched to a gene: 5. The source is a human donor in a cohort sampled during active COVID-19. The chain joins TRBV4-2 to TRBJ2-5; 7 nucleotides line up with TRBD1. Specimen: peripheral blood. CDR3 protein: CASSQRDRRETQYF. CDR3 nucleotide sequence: TGTGCCAGCAGCCAGAGGGACAGACGAGAGACCCAGTACTTC.